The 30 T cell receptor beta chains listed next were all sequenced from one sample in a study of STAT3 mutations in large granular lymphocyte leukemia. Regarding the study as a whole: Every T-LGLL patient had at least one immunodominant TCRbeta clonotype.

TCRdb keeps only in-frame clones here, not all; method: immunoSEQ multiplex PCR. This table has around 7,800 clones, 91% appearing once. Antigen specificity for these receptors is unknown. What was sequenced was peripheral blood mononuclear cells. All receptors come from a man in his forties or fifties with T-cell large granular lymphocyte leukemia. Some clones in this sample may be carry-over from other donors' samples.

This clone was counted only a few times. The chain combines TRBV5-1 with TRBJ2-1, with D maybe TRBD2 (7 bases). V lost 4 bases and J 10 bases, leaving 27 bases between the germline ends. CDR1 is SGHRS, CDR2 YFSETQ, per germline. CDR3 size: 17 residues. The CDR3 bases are TGCGCCAGCAGCCCGGGGGGCAGGGCCGACTTGGATTCAGAGCAGTTCTTC. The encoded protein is CASSPGGRADLDSEQFF.

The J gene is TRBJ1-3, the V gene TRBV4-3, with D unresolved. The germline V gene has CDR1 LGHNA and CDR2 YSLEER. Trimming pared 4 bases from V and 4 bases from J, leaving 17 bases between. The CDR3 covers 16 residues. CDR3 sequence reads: CASSRTAEAIGNTIYF. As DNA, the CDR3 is TGCGCCAGCAGCCGAACGGCGGAAGCGATCGGAAACACCATATATTTT.

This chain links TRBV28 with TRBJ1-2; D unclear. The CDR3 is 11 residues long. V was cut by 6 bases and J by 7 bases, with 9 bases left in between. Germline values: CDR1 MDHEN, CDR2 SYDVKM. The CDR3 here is CASSLGGGYTF. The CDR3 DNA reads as TGTGCCAGCAGCCTCGGAGGTGGCTACACCTTC.

CDR3 amino acids: CASSPSQETQYF. CDR3 DNA sequence: TGTGCCAGCTCCCCATCTCAAGAGACCCAGTACTTC. The gene calls are TRBV18 and TRBJ2-5; D uncertain. V was trimmed by 6 bases and J by 2 bases, leaving 7 bases between them. CDR3 size: 12 residues. Per the germline V gene, CDR1 is KGHSH and CDR2 is LQKENI.

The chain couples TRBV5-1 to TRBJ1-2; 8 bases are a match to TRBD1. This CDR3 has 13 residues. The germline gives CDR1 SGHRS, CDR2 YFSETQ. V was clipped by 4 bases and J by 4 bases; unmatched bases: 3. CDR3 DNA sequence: TGCGCCAGCAGCAGCGACAGGGGCTATGGCTACACCTTC. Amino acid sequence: CASSSDRGYGYTF.

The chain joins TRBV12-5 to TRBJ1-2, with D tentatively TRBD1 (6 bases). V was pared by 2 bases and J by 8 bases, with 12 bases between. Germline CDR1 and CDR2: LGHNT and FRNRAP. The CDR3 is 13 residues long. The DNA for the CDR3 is TGTGCTAGTGGTTTGTCTGGGACATCCGGCTACACCTTC. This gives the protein CASGLSGTSGYTF.

Here the CDR3 DNA reads TGTGCCAGCAGCTTACTACCGGGGCAAGAGACCCAGTACTTC. Its translation is CASSLLPGQETQYF. This rearrangement joins TRBV7-3 to TRBJ2-5; a possible D gene is TRBD2 (5 bases). CDR1 and CDR2 from the germline V gene are SGHTA and FQGTGA. The CDR3 covers 14 residues. Trimming took off 2 bases at V and 2 bases at J, with 9 bases between the two ends.

CDR3 coding DNA: TGTGCCAGCAGCGGACAGGGCACCGGGGAGCTGTTTTTT. As protein: CASSGQGTGELFF. V usage is TRBV2 and J usage is TRBJ2-2, with 8 bases aligning to TRBD1. Germline V gene lookup returns CDR1 SNHLY and CDR2 FYNNEI. J lost 4 bases, V lost 6 bases, and 1 base had no gene match. The CDR3 totals 13 residues.

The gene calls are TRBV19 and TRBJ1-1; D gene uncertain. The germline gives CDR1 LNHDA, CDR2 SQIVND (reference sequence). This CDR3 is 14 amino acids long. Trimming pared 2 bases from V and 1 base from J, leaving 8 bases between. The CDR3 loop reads CASSISLGNTEAFF. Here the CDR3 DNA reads TGTGCCAGTAGTATATCGCTTGGGAACACTGAAGCTTTCTTT. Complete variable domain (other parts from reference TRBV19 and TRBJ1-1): DGGITQSPKYLFRKEGQNVTLSCEQNLNHDAMYWYRQDPGQGLRLIYYSQIVNDFQKGDIAEGYSVSREKKESFPLTVTSAQKNPTAFYLCASSISLGNTEAFFGQGTRLTVV.

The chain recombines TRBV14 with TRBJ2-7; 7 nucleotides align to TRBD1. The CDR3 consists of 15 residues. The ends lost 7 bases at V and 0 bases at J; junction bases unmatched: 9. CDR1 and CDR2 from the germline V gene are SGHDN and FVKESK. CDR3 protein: CASITRRGSSYEQYF. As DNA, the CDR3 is TGTGCCAGCATCACGCGCAGGGGGAGCTCCTACGAGCAGTACTTC.

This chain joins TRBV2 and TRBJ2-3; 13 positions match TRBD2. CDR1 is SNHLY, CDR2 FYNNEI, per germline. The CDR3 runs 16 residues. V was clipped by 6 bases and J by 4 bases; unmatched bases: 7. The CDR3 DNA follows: TGTGCCAGCAGCCGCGGACTAGCGGGAGCTTCAGATACGCAGTATTTT. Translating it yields CASSRGLAGASDTQYF.

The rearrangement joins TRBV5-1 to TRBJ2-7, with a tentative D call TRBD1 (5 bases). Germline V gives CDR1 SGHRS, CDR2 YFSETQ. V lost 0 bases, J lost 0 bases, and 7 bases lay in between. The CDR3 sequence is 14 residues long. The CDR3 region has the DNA TGCGCCAGCAGCTTGGACAGGAGCTCCTACGAGCAGTACTTC. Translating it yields CASSLDRSSYEQYF.

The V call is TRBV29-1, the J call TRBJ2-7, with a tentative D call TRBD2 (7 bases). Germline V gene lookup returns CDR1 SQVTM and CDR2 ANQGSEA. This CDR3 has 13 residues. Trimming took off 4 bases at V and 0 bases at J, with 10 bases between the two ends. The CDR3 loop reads CSVGGGGSYEQYF. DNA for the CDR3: TGCAGCGTTGGGGGAGGGGGCTCCTACGAGCAGTACTTC.

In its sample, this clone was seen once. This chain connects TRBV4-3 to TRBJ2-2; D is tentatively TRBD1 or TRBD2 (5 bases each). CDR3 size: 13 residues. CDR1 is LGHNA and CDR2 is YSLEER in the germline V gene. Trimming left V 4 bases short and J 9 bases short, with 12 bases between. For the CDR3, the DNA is TGCGCCAGCAGCCTCCAAGGGGAGAGGGAGCTGTTTTTT. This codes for CASSLQGERELFF.

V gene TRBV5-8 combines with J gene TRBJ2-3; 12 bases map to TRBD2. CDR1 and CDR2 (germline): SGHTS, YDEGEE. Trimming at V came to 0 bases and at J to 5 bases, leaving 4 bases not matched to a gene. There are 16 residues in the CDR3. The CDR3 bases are TGTGCCAGCAGCTTGGCTAGCGGGAGGGCCGAAGATACGCAGTATTTT. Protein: CASSLASGRAEDTQYF.

CDR3 coding DNA: TGTGCCAGCAGCCCCTGGACTATTTACGAGCAGTACTTC. This encodes CASSPWTIYEQYF. The chain has TRBV11-2 and TRBJ2-7; TRBD2 might be the D (6 bases). The CDR3 has 13 amino acids. The germline V gene encodes CDR1 SGHAT and CDR2 FQNNGV. Trimming removed 5 bases from V and 4 bases from J, with 12 bases in between.

In DNA form, the CDR3 reads TGTGCCAGCAGCTTAGTTCGTGCAGATGAGCAGTTCTTC. It encodes CASSLVRADEQFF. The chain employs TRBV11-1 and TRBJ2-1; unclear D gene. The V gene lost 1 base and the J gene lost 8 bases, with 9 bases spanning the gap. The CDR3 covers 13 residues. Germline CDR1 reads SGHAT; CDR2 reads FQDESV (reference sequence).

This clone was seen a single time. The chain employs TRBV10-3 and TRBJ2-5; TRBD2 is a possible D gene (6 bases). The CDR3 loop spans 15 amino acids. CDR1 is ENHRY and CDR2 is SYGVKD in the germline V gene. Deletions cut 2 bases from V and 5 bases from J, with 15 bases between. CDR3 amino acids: CAISEGEDLRETQYF. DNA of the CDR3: TGTGCCATCAGTGAGGGGGAGGACCTCCGTGAGACCCAGTACTTC.

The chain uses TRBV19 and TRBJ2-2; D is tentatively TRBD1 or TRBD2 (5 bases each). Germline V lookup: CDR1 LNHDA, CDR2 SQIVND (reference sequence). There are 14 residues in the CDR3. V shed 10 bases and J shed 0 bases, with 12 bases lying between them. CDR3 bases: TGTGCCACACCCGGGGCAACGAACACCGGGGAGCTGTTTTTT. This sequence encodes CATPGATNTGELFF. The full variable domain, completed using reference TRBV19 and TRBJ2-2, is DGGITQSPKYLFRKEGQNVTLSCEQNLNHDAMYWYRQDPGQGLRLIYYSQIVNDFQKGDIAEGYSVSREKKESFPLTVTSAQKNPTAFYLCATPGATNTGELFFGEGSRLTVL.

The DNA for the CDR3 is TGTGCCAGCAGCCTGGGACCAACCTACGAGCAGTACTTC. Its translation: CASSLGPTYEQYF. The J gene is TRBJ2-7, the V gene TRBV28; D tentatively reads TRBD1 or TRBD2 (5 bases each). Germline V gene sequence: CDR1 MDHEN, CDR2 SYDVKM. The V gene lost 6 bases and the J gene lost 2 bases, with 11 bases spanning the gap. This CDR3 has 13 amino acids.

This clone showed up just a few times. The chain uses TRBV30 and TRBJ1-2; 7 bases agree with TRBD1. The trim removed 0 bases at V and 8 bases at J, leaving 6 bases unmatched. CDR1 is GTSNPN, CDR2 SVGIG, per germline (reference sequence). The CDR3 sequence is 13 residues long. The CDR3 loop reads CAWSVRTGQGYTF. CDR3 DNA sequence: TGTGCCTGGAGTGTACGGACAGGACAAGGCTACACCTTC.

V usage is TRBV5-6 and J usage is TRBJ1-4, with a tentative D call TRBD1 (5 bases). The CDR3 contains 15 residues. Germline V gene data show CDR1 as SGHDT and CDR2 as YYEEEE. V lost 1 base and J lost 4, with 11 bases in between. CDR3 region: CASSLRTGLNEKLFF. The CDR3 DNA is TGTGCCAGCAGCTTGCGTACAGGACTTAATGAAAAACTGTTTTTT.

The CDR3 here is CASSPRTALGYTF. The CDR3 DNA reads TGTGCCAGCAGCCCGAGGACAGCCTTGGGCTACACCTTC. The rearrangement joins TRBV5-8 to TRBJ1-2; perhaps TRBD1 as D (6 bases). In germline, CDR1 is SGHTS, CDR2 YDEGEE. The V gene lost 4 bases and the J gene lost 8 bases, with 15 bases spanning the gap. This CDR3 has 13 residues.

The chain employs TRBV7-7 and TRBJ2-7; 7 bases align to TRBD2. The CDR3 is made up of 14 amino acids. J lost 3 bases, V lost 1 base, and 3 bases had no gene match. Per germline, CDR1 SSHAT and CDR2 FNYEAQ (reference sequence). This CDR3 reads CASSLGGTNYEQYF. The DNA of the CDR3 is TGTGCCAGCAGCTTAGGGGGGACTAACTACGAGCAGTACTTC.

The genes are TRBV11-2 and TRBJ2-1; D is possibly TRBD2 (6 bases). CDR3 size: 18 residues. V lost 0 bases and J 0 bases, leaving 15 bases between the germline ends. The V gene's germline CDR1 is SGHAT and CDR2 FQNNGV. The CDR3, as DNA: TGTGCCAGCAGCTTAGATATGTTAGCGGTGAGCTCCTACAATGAGCAGTTCTTC. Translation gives CASSLDMLAVSSYNEQFF. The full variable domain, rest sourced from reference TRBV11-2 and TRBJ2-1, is EAGVAQSPRYKIIEKRQSVAFWCNPISGHATLYWYQQILGQGPKLLIQFQNNGVVDDSQLPKDRFSAERLKGVDSTLKIQPAKLEDSAVYLCASSLDMLAVSSYNEQFFGPGTRLTVL.

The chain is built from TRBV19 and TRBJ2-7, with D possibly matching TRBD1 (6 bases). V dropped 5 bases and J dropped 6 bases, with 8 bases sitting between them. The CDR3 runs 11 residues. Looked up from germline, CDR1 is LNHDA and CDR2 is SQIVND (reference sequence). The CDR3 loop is CASSGQREQYF. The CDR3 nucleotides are TGTGCCAGTAGTGGACAGCGCGAGCAGTACTTC.

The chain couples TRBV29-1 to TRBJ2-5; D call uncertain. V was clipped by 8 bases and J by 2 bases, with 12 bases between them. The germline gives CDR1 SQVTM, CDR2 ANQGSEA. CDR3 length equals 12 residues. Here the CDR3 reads CSLSTRQETQYF. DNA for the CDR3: TGCAGCTTATCGACGCGACAAGAGACCCAGTACTTC.

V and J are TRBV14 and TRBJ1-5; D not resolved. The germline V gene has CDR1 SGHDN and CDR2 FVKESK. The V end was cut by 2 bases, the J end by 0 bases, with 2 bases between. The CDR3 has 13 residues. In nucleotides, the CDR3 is TGTGCCAGCAGCCAAACTAGCAATCAGCCCCAGCATTTT. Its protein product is CASSQTSNQPQHF.

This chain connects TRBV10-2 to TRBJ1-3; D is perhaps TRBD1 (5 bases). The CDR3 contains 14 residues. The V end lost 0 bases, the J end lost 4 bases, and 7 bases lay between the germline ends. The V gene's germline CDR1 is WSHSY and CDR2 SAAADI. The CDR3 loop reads CASSESGTGNTIYF. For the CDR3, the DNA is TGCGCCAGCAGTGAGTCTGGGACCGGAAACACCATATATTTT.

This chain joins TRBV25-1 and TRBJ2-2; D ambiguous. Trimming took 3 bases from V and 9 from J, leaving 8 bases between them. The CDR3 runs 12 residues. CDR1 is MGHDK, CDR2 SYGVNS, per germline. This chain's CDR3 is CASSDTERELFF. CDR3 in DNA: TGTGCCAGCAGTGATACGGAGAGGGAGCTGTTTTTT.